What follows are 10 T cell receptor beta chains derived from one specimen sequenced in a study of glioma-infiltrating T cells. TCR alpha and beta CDR3 regions were amplified from RNA using iRepertoire nested multiplex PCR. TCRdb independently ran MiXCR on the multiplex PCR reads; one entry per CDR3 protein. The sample carries 150,000 to 200,000 distinct CDR3 sequences, around 40% recorded once. Material: glioma tissue, nonneoplastic brain tissue, or PBMCs (not recorded which). These receptors originate from a human donor with low-grade glioma or glioblastoma, undergoing nonglioma brain surgery, or in good health (not recorded which).

The rearrangement uses TRBV20-1 and TRBJ2-7; possibly TRBD1 for D (5 bases). The germline V gene has CDR1 DFQATT and CDR2 SNEGSKA (reference sequence). V was shortened by 2 bases and J by 3 bases, with 11 bases between the two germline ends. The CDR3 is made up of 13 amino acids. Here the CDR3 DNA reads TGCAGTGCTAGAAAAGGGGAAAGCTACGAGCAGTACTTC. Amino acids: CSARKGESYEQYF.

This clonotype was picked up a small number of times. This sequence joins TRBV12-3 or TRBV12-4 and TRBJ2-7; D unresolved. Between the trimmed V and J ends, which lost 6 bases and 8 bases, there was a span of 14 bases. CDR3 size: 12 residues. The chain's CDR3 is CASSSYDTQQYF. CDR3 coding DNA: TGTGCCAGCAGCTCCTATGACACCCAGCAGTACTTC.

As for this clonotype: A much larger clone lies a single base off, so this may be a read error. The chain uses TRBV28 and TRBJ1-2; 7 bases map to TRBD1. Germline assignment: CDR1 MDHEN and CDR2 SYDVKM. The V and J ends lost 3 bases and 6 bases, in that order; junction bases with no gene match: 7. This CDR3 is 14 amino acids long. CDR3 sequence: CASSFTLQGDGYTF. CDR3 nucleotide sequence: TGTGCCAGCAGTTTTACTTTGCAGGGGGATGGCTACACCTTC.

This clonotype was counted only a few times. The chain employs TRBV14 and TRBJ1-1; 10 nucleotides align to TRBD1. CDR1 is SGHDN, CDR2 FVKESK, per germline. Losses at the gene ends were 3 bases for V and 0 bases for J; bases not matched to a gene: 4. This CDR3 spans 16 amino acids. CDR3 bases: TGTGCCAGCAGCCAGGGACAGGGGTTCATGAACACTGAAGCTTTCTTT. Its protein product is CASSQGQGFMNTEAFF.

This clonotype was seen repeatedly, ten times or more. The chain combines TRBV18 with TRBJ1-1; D is uncertain. CDR3 length: 14 residues. Looked up from germline, CDR1 is KGHSH and CDR2 is LQKENI. The ends were cut back, 3 bases at V and 1 base at J, with 9 bases in the middle. CDR3 loop: CASSPSSTNTEAFF. For the CDR3, the DNA is TGTGCCAGCTCACCGTCCAGCACGAACACTGAAGCTTTCTTT.

This chain links TRBV5-4 with TRBJ2-5, with a weak D call TRBD1 (6 bases). V gave up 4 bases and J gave up 4 bases, with 20 bases separating them. Germline CDR1 SGHNT, CDR2 YYREEE (reference sequence). This CDR3 spans 16 amino acids. For the CDR3, the DNA is TGTGCCAGCAGCCTGGGGTTCCCAGGGGCGGGAGAGACCCAGTACTTC. It yields the protein CASSLGFPGAGETQYF.

This clonotype has ten or more counts. The genes are TRBV6-1 and TRBJ2-3, with 7 bases fitting TRBD2. Losses at the gene ends were 6 bases for V and 8 bases for J; bases not matched to a gene: 11. Per the germline V gene, CDR1 is MNHNS and CDR2 is SASEGT. The CDR3 extends over 14 amino acids. The CDR3 bases are TGTGCCAGCAGACCTCCTAGCGGCGCCGGTACGCAGTATTTT. It yields the protein CASRPPSGAGTQYF.

This clonotype has just a few counts. The chain carries TRBV12-3 or TRBV12-4 and TRBJ2-1, with 9 bases lining up with TRBD1. V was clipped by 5 bases and J by 4 bases; unmatched bases: 6. This CDR3 contains 15 residues. CDR3 nucleotide sequence: TGTGCCAGCAGTCCCCGGGACAGGGTTTACAATGAGCAGTTCTTC. This encodes CASSPRDRVYNEQFF.

The chain couples TRBV19 to TRBJ1-1; D may be TRBD1 (6 bases). Germline V gives CDR1 LNHDA, CDR2 SQIVND (reference sequence). The length of the CDR3 is 14 residues. V lost 5 bases and J 7 bases, leaving 17 bases between the germline ends. CDR3 DNA sequence: TGTGCCAGTAGTCAACCGACAGGAGATATTGAAGCTTTCTTT. This translates into CASSQPTGDIEAFF.

Comment on this clonotype: The CDR3 does not close with the conserved phenylalanine or tryptophan, likely indicating a read error. It is unclear where the CDR3 begins or ends on the DNA, so no DNA is shown, and the CDR3 is as TCRdb lists it. The rearrangement links TRBV6-2 or TRBV6-3 to TRBJ2-1. The CDR3 sequence runs 13 residues, both termini included. Germline lookup yields CDR1 MNHEY and CDR2 SVGEGT. The CDR3 loop reads CASSREVYNEQLL.